This T cell receptor beta chain was identified during a study of cytomegalovirus exposure and HLA in healthy donors. PCR amplification relied on 60 Vbeta primers (plus 13 Jbeta primers). The repertoire was sequenced with immunoSEQ multiplex PCR; TCRdb's copy has only in-frame clones and lacks some. Of some 91,000 clones listed, around 77% are singletons. CDR1 and CDR2 (germline): SGDLS, YYNGEE. The V segment lost 6 bases and the J segment 6 bases; nucleotides outside the gene matches: 3. The CDR3 covers 13 residues. Turning to this clone: The antigen is unknown.

Study findings and constraints: Other equally common chains were less clonally expanded than HLA-associated TCR beta chains, a later analysis showed. When analyzed later, a missense DCLRE1C variant was found to be linked to TCR beta V- and J-gene trimming. DRB1 showed the most TCR associations and HLA-C the fewest in a later analysis, as rates varied by HLA locus.

Donors showed nominal health when sampled, although they likely had unrecorded immune exposures. The chain combines TRBV9 with TRBJ1-2; TRBD1 aligns across 12 bases. The material sequenced was PBMCs. The sequence was obtained from a man aged 35-49 years in good health and CMV-seronegative. The CDR3 DNA reads as TGTGCCAGCAAGGGACAGGGGGCGCATGGCTACACCTTC. Its protein product is CASKGQGAHGYTF.